The rows below give T cell receptor beta chains drawn from one sample of a study of blood T cells in healthy people across ages. Each CDR3 protein gets one entry after TCRdb re-called the 5' RACE reads with MiXCR. In the table there are about 1.7 million distinct CDR3 sequences, 28% of which are singletons. The material sequenced was blood. The receptors shown here come from a woman aged 30 to 39 in good health. Both conserved end residues are part of each CDR3. A D gene is named only where the DNA matches it firmly. Some rows mark clone size as missing; the rest say once, few, many or name a class of expanded clone.

d_call: TRBD2
j_call: TRBJ2-2
v_call: TRBV20-1
clone_size: NA
cdr3_nt: TGCAGTGCTAGAGATCATGGAGCGGGAGTGGGCACCGGGGAGCTGTTTTTT
cdr3_aa: CSARDHGAGVGTGELFF

d_call: TRBD1
j_call: TRBJ2-7
v_call: TRBV20-1
clone_size: few
cdr3_nt: TGCAGTGCTAGTCCCCTCCGACAGGGTATAACCTACGAGCAGTACTTC
cdr3_aa: CSASPLRQGITYEQYF

d_call: NA
j_call: TRBJ1-1
v_call: TRBV2
clone_size: NA
cdr3_nt: TGTGCCAGCAGTGACACAGGGCGGATGGCCACTGAAGCTTTCTTT
cdr3_aa: CASSDTGRMATEAFF

d_call: TRBD2
j_call: TRBJ2-1
v_call: TRBV4-3
clone_size: few
cdr3_nt: TGCGCCAGCAGCCCACGACTAGCGGGAGAATATGAGCAGTTCTTC
cdr3_aa: CASSPRLAGEYEQFF

d_call: NA
j_call: TRBJ2-5
v_call: TRBV20-1
clone_size: few
cdr3_nt: TGCAGTGCTAGGGGGCCGGACCAAGAGACCCAGTACTTC
cdr3_aa: CSARGPDQETQYF

d_call: TRBD2
j_call: TRBJ2-1
v_call: TRBV2
clone_size: NA
cdr3_nt: TGTGCCAGCAGTTATCAAGGGACTAGGGATTCCTACAATGAGCAGTTCTTC
cdr3_aa: CASSYQGTRDSYNEQFF

d_call: NA
j_call: TRBJ2-7
v_call: TRBV11-2
clone_size: NA
cdr3_nt: TGTGCCAGCAGCTTTATAAGCCTAGGGGACGAGCAGTACTTC
cdr3_aa: CASSFISLGDEQYF

d_call: NA
j_call: TRBJ2-7
v_call: TRBV12-5
clone_size: few
cdr3_nt: TGTGCTAGTGGTCGGATCACAGGGAGCTCCTACGAGCAGTACTTC
cdr3_aa: CASGRITGSSYEQYF

d_call: NA
j_call: TRBJ2-7
v_call: TRBV28
clone_size: many
cdr3_nt: TGTGCCAGCAGTATACAGGGCCTCGAGCAGTACTTC
cdr3_aa: CASSIQGLEQYF

d_call: NA
j_call: TRBJ2-7
v_call: TRBV20-1
clone_size: few
cdr3_nt: TGCAGTACTCAGGGGTCCTACAATGAGCAGTACTTC
cdr3_aa: CSTQGSYNEQYF

d_call: TRBD1
j_call: TRBJ1-2
v_call: TRBV14
clone_size: NA
cdr3_nt: TGTGCCAGCAGCCCTTTCCGGGACAGGGTTAGTGGCTACACCTTC
cdr3_aa: CASSPFRDRVSGYTF

d_call: NA
j_call: TRBJ2-7
v_call: TRBV5-1
clone_size: many
cdr3_nt: TGCGCCAGCTCTCCTGACAGGTTGGACGAGCAGTACTTC
cdr3_aa: CASSPDRLDEQYF

d_call: TRBD2
j_call: TRBJ2-7
v_call: TRBV29-1
clone_size: many
cdr3_nt: TGCAGCGTTGGAGGGCCACCCGAGTCGGGGACTAGCGGTTACGAGCAGTACTTC
cdr3_aa: CSVGGPPESGTSGYEQYF

d_call: NA
j_call: TRBJ2-7
v_call: TRBV7-9
clone_size: NA
cdr3_nt: TGTGCCAGCGGCTTAGGTCCCAGTTACGAGCAGTACTTC
cdr3_aa: CASGLGPSYEQYF

d_call: TRBD1
j_call: TRBJ2-1
v_call: TRBV12-3/TRBV12-4
clone_size: few
cdr3_nt: TGTGCCAGCAGTTTAGCCGGGACAGGGATCTATGAGCAGTTCTTC
cdr3_aa: CASSLAGTGIYEQFF

d_call: NA
j_call: TRBJ1-2
v_call: TRBV20-1
clone_size: NA
cdr3_nt: TGCAGTGCTCCGCGCTGGACAGCTCAATCCAACTATGGCTACACCTTC
cdr3_aa: CSAPRWTAQSNYGYTF

d_call: NA
j_call: TRBJ2-7
v_call: TRBV2
clone_size: NA
cdr3_nt: TGTGCCAGCCTCCGGAATGGGCCCCCTTCTAACCAGCAGTACTTC
cdr3_aa: CASLRNGPPSNQQYF

d_call: TRBD2
j_call: TRBJ2-3
v_call: TRBV5-1
clone_size: NA
cdr3_nt: TGCGCCAGCAGCCTCCGAGGAAGCGGGAGTGTCAAAGATACGCAGTATTTT
cdr3_aa: CASSLRGSGSVKDTQYF

d_call: TRBD1
j_call: TRBJ1-2
v_call: TRBV12-3/TRBV12-4
clone_size: NA
cdr3_nt: TGTGCCAGCAGTCCAAGCCTCGGGACAGGGGTTCACCGTGGCTACACCTTC
cdr3_aa: CASSPSLGTGVHRGYTF

d_call: TRBD1
j_call: TRBJ2-3
v_call: TRBV10-1
clone_size: NA
cdr3_nt: TGCGCCAGCAGTGCGGACAGGGGGCGGAATACGCAGTATTTT
cdr3_aa: CASSADRGRNTQYF

d_call: NA
j_call: TRBJ2-5
v_call: TRBV29-1
clone_size: few
cdr3_nt: TGCAGCGTTGTAACTGGGTCCGGTGGTGCAGAGACCCAGTACTTC
cdr3_aa: CSVVTGSGGAETQYF

d_call: NA
j_call: TRBJ2-7
v_call: TRBV5-1
clone_size: NA
cdr3_nt: TGCGCCAGCAGCTTGGGGGACCTCAACTACGAGCAGTACTTC
cdr3_aa: CASSLGDLNYEQYF

d_call: TRBD1
j_call: TRBJ1-5
v_call: TRBV6-5
clone_size: few
cdr3_nt: TGTGCCAGCAGAGGGACAGGGTTGGCCTTAGATCAGCCCCAGCATTTT
cdr3_aa: CASRGTGLALDQPQHF

d_call: NA
j_call: TRBJ1-4
v_call: TRBV7-2
clone_size: few
cdr3_nt: TGTGCCAGCAGCTTAGGTTTGGCGGTAGAGGGGCTGGGAACTAATGAAAAACTGTTTTTT
cdr3_aa: CASSLGLAVEGLGTNEKLFF